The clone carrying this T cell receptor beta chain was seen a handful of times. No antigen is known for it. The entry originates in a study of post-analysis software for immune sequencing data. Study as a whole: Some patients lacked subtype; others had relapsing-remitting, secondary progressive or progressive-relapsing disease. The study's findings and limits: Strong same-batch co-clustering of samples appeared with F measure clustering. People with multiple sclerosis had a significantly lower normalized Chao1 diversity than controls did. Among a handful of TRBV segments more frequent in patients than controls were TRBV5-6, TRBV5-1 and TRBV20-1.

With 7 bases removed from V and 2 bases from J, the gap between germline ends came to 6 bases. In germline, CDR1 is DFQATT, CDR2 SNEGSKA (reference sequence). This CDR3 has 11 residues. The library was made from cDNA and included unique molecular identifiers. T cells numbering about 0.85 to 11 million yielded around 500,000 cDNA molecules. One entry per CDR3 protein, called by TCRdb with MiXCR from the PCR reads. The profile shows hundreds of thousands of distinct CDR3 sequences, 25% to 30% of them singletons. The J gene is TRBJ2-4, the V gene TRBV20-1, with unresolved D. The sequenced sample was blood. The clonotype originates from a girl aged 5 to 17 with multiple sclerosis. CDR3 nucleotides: TGCAGTGGGGATACCAAAAACATTCAGTACTTC. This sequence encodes CSGDTKNIQYF.